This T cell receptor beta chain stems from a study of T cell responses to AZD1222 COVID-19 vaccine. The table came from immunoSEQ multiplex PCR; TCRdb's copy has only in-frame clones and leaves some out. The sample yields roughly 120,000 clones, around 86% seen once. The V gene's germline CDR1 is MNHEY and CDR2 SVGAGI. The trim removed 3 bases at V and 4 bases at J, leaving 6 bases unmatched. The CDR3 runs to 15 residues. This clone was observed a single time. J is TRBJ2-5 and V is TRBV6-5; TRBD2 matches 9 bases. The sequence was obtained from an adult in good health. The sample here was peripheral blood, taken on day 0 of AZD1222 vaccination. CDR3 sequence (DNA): TGTGCCAGCAGTTATTTCGCGGGGGGGCTAGAGACCCAGTACTTC. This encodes CASSYFAGGLETQYF.